This T cell receptor (beta chain) was captured in a study of T cell repertoires in cytomegalovirus infection (dated by TCRdb to 2018 to 2020). At the level of the whole study: Donor HLA type was relevant to the analysis, because carriage of CMV infection together with the matching HLA type was indicated by public TCR beta signatures. General findings and caveats noted by the study authors: In both this cohort and an independent cohort of some 350 donors, the cumulative frequency of public TCR beta family members distinguished carriers of CMV infection plus the relevant HLA type. The ex vivo response was dominated by HLA-C-restricted CMV-specific TCR beta clonotypes, which also provided the single most frequent clonotype in two of eight donors.

Data came from an Illumina HiSeq 1500. TCRdb itself trimmed the public reads at Q25 with fastp, ran MiXCR and retained productive beta chains. Here each entry gathers all rows of one CDR3 protein and keeps the most common genes and DNA. Counted in this sample were a few hundred thousand distinct CDR3 sequences; 15% to 20% of them appeared once. Approximately 12% of the sample belongs to the ten largest clones. The germline V gene supplies CDR1 SGHTA and CDR2 FQGNSA. Clipping removes 3 bases from V and 2 bases from J, with 11 as the unmatched junction base count. There are 17 amino acids in the CDR3, from cysteine to phenylalanine inclusive. CDR3 DNA is the only sequence kept; it has 51 bases, read in frame from the first base. This clonotype was counted at least ten times. What this receptor recognizes is not known. One base away there is no much larger clone; base qualities are not given.

The sample comprised PBMCs. The receptor was derived from a human donor in good health (CMV status not recorded). Some clones in this sample may be carry-over from other donors' samples. The rearranged segments are TRBV7-2 and TRBJ2-7; a stretch of 9 junction bases matches TRBD2. CDR3 protein: CASSFSGGSSGTYEQYF. The nucleotide sequence is TGTGCCAGCAGCTTTAGCGGGGGTTCTAGCGGAACCTACGAGCAGTACTTC. Reference TRBV7-2 and TRBJ2-7 genes cover what lies past the CDR3, so the full variable domain is GAGVSQSPSNKVTEKGKDVELRCDPISGHTALYWYRQSLGQGLEFLIYFQGNSAPDKSGLPSDRFSAERTGGSVSTLTIQRTQQEDSAVYLCASSFSGGSSGTYEQYFGPGTRLTVT.